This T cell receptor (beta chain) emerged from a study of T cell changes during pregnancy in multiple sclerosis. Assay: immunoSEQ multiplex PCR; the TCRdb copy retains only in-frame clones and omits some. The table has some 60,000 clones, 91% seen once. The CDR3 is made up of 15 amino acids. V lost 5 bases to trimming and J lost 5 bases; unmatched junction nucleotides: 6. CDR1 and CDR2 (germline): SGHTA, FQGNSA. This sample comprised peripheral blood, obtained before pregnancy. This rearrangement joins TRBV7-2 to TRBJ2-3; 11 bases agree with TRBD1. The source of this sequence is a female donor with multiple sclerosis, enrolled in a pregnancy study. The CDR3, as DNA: TGTGCCAGCAGCCGGCCCGGGACAGGGGGAGATACGCAGTATTTT. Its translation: CASSRPGTGGDTQYF.